A single sample is the source of the 3 T cell receptor beta chains below, sequenced in a study of blood T cell repertoires in COVID-19. The data were produced by immunoSEQ multiplex PCR, yet TCRdb's version contains in-frame clones alone and is incomplete. The repertoire holds around 400,000 clones, with about 88% as singletons. The source material was PBMCs or T cells enriched from blood (not recorded which). These receptors came from a woman between 18 and 29 years old who had been exposed to COVID-19.

This chain uses TRBV18 with TRBJ1-5; 7 bases map to TRBD1. Losses at the gene ends were 4 bases for V and 5 bases for J; bases not matched to a gene: 2. Germline CDR1 KGHSH, CDR2 LQKENI. The CDR3 is made up of 13 amino acids. For the CDR3, the DNA is TGTGCCAGCTCACAAGACAGGGATCAGCCCCAGCATTTT. Translated: CASSQDRDQPQHF.

This chain links TRBV5-4 with TRBJ2-1; weak D call: TRBD1 (6 bases). Trimming shortened V by 4 bases and J by 5 bases, and 16 bases separated the two germline ends. The CDR3 loop spans 15 amino acids. Germline loops: CDR1 SGHNT, CDR2 YYREEE (reference sequence). The CDR3 region is CASSTPGHLDNEQFF. Written as DNA, the CDR3 is TGTGCCAGCAGCACGCCGGGACACCTGGACAATGAGCAGTTCTTC.

The chain employs TRBV10-3 and TRBJ2-1; 9 bases are shared with TRBD1. Germline CDR1 reads ENHRY; CDR2 reads SYGVKD. V lost 2 bases and J lost 5; bases outside the gene matches: 13. The CDR3 loop spans 18 amino acids. DNA for the CDR3: TGTGCCATCAGTGAGCCGATTGACCGGGACAGGGTTAACAATGAGCAGTTCTTC. Its translation is CAISEPIDRDRVNNEQFF.